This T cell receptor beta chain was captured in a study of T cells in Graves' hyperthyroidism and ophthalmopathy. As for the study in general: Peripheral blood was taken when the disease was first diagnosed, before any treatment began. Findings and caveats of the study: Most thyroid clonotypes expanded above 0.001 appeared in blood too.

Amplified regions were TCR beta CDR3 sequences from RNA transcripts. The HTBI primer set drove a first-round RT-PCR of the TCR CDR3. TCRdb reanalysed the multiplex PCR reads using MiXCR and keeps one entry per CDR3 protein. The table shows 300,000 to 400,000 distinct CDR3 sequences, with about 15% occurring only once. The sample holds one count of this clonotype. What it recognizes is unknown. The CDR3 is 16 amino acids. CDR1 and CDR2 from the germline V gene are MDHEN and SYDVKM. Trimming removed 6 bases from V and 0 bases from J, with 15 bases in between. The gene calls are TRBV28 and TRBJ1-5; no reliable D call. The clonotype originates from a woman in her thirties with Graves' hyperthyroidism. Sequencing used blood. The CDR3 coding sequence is TGTGCCAGCAGACTAGGACGGGATGATAGCAATCAGCCCCAGCATTTT. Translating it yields CASRLGRDDSNQPQHF.